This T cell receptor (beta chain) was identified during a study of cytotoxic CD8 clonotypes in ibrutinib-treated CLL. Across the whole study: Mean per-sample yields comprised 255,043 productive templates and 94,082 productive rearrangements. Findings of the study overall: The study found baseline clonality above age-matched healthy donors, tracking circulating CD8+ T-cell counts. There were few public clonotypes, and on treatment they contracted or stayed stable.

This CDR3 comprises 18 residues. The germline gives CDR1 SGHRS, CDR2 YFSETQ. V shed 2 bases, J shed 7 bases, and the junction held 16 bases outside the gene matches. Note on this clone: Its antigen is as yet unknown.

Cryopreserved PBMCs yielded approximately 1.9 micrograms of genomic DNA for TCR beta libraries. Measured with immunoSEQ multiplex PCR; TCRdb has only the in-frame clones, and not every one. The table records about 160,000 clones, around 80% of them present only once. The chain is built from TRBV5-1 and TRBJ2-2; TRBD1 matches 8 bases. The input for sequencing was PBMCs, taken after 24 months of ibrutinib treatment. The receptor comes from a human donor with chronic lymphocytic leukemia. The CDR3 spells CASSLVFSQGAPGGELFF. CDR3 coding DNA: TGCGCCAGCAGCTTAGTGTTCTCCCAGGGGGCGCCCGGCGGGGAGCTGTTTTTT.